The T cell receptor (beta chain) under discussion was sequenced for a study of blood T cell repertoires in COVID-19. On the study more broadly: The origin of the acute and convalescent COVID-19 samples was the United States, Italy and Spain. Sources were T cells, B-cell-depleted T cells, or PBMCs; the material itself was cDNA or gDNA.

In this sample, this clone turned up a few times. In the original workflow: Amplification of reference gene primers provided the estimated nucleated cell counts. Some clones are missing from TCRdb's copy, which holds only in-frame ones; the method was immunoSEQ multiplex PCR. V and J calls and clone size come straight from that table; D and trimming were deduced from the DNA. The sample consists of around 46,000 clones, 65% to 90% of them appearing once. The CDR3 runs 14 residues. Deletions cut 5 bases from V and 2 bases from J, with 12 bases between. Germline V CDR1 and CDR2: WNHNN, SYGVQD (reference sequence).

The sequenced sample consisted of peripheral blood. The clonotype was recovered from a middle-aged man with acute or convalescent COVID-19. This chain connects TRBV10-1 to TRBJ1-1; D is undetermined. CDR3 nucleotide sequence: TGCGCCAGCAGTCGCGGCGGGATAAACACTGAAGCTTTCTTT. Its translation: CASSRGGINTEAFF.